Each of the 6 T cell receptor beta chains below was sequenced from the same sample in a study of T cells in Graves' hyperthyroidism and ophthalmopathy. Amplification yielded TCR beta CDR3 regions, with RNA transcripts as the source. First-round RT-PCR targeting the TCR CDR3 was performed with the HTBI primer set. A single record per CDR3 protein comes from TCRdb applying MiXCR to the multiplex PCR reads. The table includes fewer than 750,000 distinct CDR3 sequences, around 42% detected once. Sequencing was carried out using peripheral blood or thyroid tissue (not recorded which). All receptors come from a woman aged 18-29 years with Graves' hyperthyroidism.

V gene TRBV13 combines with J gene TRBJ1-2, with TRBD1 identical over 10 bases. With 5 bases clipped from V and 8 bases from J, the junction kept 11 bases outside the gene matches. From germline, CDR1 is PRHDT and CDR2 FYEKMQ (reference sequence). This CDR3 spans 15 amino acids. The CDR3 nucleotides read TGTGCCAGCAGCATCACCTGGGACAGGGGTGACGGCTACACCTTC. Protein product: CASSITWDRGDGYTF. Full variable domain (missing parts from reference TRBV13 and TRBJ1-2): AAGVIQSPRHLIKEKRETATLKCYPIPRHDTVYWYQQGPGQDPQFLISFYEKMQSDKGSIPDRFSAQQFSDYHSELNMSSLELGDSALYFCASSITWDRGDGYTFGSGTRLTVV.

V usage is TRBV20-1 and J usage is TRBJ2-3; D call uncertain. Germline values: CDR1 DFQATT, CDR2 SNEGSKA (reference sequence). The CDR3 is 16 amino acids. The V end lost 3 bases, the J end lost 0 bases, and 16 bases lay between the germline ends. The CDR3 is CSASDRFFDSTDTQYF. The CDR3 DNA reads TGCAGTGCTAGCGACCGTTTCTTCGATAGCACAGATACGCAGTATTTT.

CDR3 residues: CASSEAGGGQETQYF. CDR3 coding DNA: TGTGCCAGCAGTGAAGCAGGGGGAGGACAAGAGACCCAGTACTTC. J is TRBJ2-5 and V is TRBV2, with D perhaps assigned TRBD1 or TRBD2 (6 bases each). The germline V and J ends were trimmed by 0 bases and 2 bases, with 10 bases remaining between them. Germline assignment: CDR1 SNHLY and CDR2 FYNNEI. This CDR3 has 15 amino acids.

Here the CDR3 reads CSARTSENTDTQYF. In DNA form, the CDR3 reads TGCAGTGCCCGGACTAGCGAGAACACAGATACGCAGTATTTT. The chain has TRBV20-1 and TRBJ2-3, with 9 bases identical to TRBD2. The CDR3 spans 14 residues. Per germline, CDR1 DFQATT and CDR2 SNEGSKA (reference sequence). V dropped 6 bases and J dropped 2; count of bases not matched to a gene: 6.

Points on this clonotype: A read error is likely, as this CDR3 ends without the conserved phenylalanine or tryptophan. It is unclear where the CDR3 begins or ends on the DNA, so no DNA is shown, and the CDR3 is as TCRdb lists it. This chain joins TRBV10-3 and TRBJ1-3. Germline V CDR1 and CDR2: ENHRY, SYGVKD. 8 amino acids form the CDR3, both terminal residues included. CDR3 residues: CAISVGGA.

This clonotype came up many times. The J gene is TRBJ1-2, the V gene TRBV7-2, with D perhaps matching TRBD1 (5 bases). The CDR3 extends over 15 amino acids. Germline V CDR1 and CDR2: SGHTA, FQGNSA. V was clipped by 5 bases and J by 9 bases, with 22 bases between them. In nucleotides, the CDR3 is TGTGCCAGCAGCCCCGCCGCGGGACTATACGATAGCTACACCTTC. Translation gives CASSPAAGLYDSYTF.